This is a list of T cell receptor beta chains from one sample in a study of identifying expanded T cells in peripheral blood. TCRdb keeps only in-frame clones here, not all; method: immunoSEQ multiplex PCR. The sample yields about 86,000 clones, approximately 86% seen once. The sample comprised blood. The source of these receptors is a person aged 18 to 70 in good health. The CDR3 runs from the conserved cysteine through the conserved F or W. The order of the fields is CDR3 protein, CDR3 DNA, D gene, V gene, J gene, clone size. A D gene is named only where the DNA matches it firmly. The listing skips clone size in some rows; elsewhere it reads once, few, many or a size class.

CDR3aa: CASSDQRDLGDTQYF
CDR3nt: TGTGCCAGCAGTGACCAGCGGGACCTCGGGGATACGCAGTATTTT
d_gene: TRBD2
v_gene: TRBV2
j_gene: TRBJ2-3
abundance: NA

CDR3aa: CASSVAGRGASYEQYF
CDR3nt: TGTGCCAGCAGCGTAGCCGGGCGGGGCGCCTCCTACGAGCAGTACTTC
d_gene: NA
v_gene: TRBV9
j_gene: TRBJ2-7
abundance: few

CDR3aa: CASSHGTGGIVDGYTF
CDR3nt: TGTGCCAGCAGCCACGGGACAGGGGGCATTGTGGATGGCTACACCTTC
d_gene: TRBD1
v_gene: TRBV13
j_gene: TRBJ1-2
abundance: NA

CDR3aa: CASSFGQGDGQYF
CDR3nt: TGTGCCAGCAGTTTCGGCCAGGGAGACGGGCAGTACTTC
d_gene: NA
v_gene: TRBV27
j_gene: TRBJ2-7
abundance: once

CDR3aa: CASSPQDRGAKNIQYF
CDR3nt: TGTGCCAGCAGCCCCCAGGACAGGGGAGCCAAAAACATTCAGTACTTC
d_gene: TRBD1
v_gene: TRBV13
j_gene: TRBJ2-4
abundance: NA

CDR3aa: CASSLDRDSRETQYF
CDR3nt: TGTGCCAGCAGCCTGGACAGGGACAGCCGCGAGACCCAGTACTTC
d_gene: TRBD1
v_gene: TRBV28
j_gene: TRBJ2-5
abundance: NA

CDR3aa: CASSVLAEPYNEQFF
CDR3nt: TGTGCCAGCAGTGTCCTAGCGGAGCCCTACAATGAGCAGTTCTTC
d_gene: TRBD2
v_gene: TRBV9
j_gene: TRBJ2-1
abundance: NA

CDR3aa: CASSQDHPGSGGYNEQFF
CDR3nt: TGTGCCAGCAGCCAAGATCACCCGGGAAGCGGGGGATACAATGAGCAGTTCTTC
d_gene: TRBD2
v_gene: TRBV4-2
j_gene: TRBJ2-1
abundance: NA

CDR3aa: CASSQRTGPSGTGELFF
CDR3nt: TGTGCCAGCAGCCAAAGAACCGGGCCTAGTGGGACCGGGGAGCTGTTTTTT
d_gene: NA
v_gene: TRBV4-2
j_gene: TRBJ2-2
abundance: once

CDR3aa: CAWRVGQSYEQYF
CDR3nt: TGTGCCTGGAGGGTCGGACAGAGCTACGAGCAGTACTTC
d_gene: NA
v_gene: TRBV30
j_gene: TRBJ2-7
abundance: NA

CDR3aa: CASSLGANQPQHF
CDR3nt: TGCGCCAGCAGCTTGGGGGCGAATCAGCCCCAGCATTTT
d_gene: NA
v_gene: TRBV5-1
j_gene: TRBJ1-5
abundance: NA

CDR3aa: CASSAQQGYGYTF
CDR3nt: TGTGCCAGCAGCGCACAACAGGGTTATGGCTACACCTTC
d_gene: NA
v_gene: TRBV9
j_gene: TRBJ1-2
abundance: NA

CDR3aa: CASGVGPSSYNEQFF
CDR3nt: TGTGCCTCGGGAGTGGGCCCTAGCTCCTACAATGAGCAGTTCTTC
d_gene: NA
v_gene: TRBV27
j_gene: TRBJ2-1
abundance: NA

CDR3aa: CASSKGQGGQPQHF
CDR3nt: TGTGCCAGCAGCAAAGGACAGGGAGGTCAGCCCCAGCATTTT
d_gene: NA
v_gene: TRBV21-1
j_gene: TRBJ1-5
abundance: once

CDR3aa: CASSFQWGNTEAFF
CDR3nt: TGTGCCAGCAGCTTTCAGTGGGGGAACACTGAAGCTTTCTTT
d_gene: NA
v_gene: TRBV5-4
j_gene: TRBJ1-1
abundance: NA

CDR3aa: CASSQVSGGSGELFF
CDR3nt: TGTGCCAGCAGCCAAGTATCTGGGGGTTCCGGGGAGCTGTTTTTT
d_gene: NA
v_gene: TRBV4-2
j_gene: TRBJ2-2
abundance: NA

CDR3aa: CASSYQATGAKNIQYF
CDR3nt: TGTGCCAGCAGTTACCAGGCTACGGGAGCCAAAAACATTCAGTACTTC
d_gene: NA
v_gene: TRBV6-6
j_gene: TRBJ2-4
abundance: NA

CDR3aa: CASSETRGNEQFF
CDR3nt: TGTGCCAGCAGTGAGACCAGGGGGAATGAGCAGTTCTTC
d_gene: TRBD1
v_gene: TRBV6-4
j_gene: TRBJ2-1
abundance: NA

CDR3aa: CASRGGHDSYEQYF
CDR3nt: TGTGCCAGCAGGGGAGGGCACGACTCCTACGAGCAGTACTTC
d_gene: TRBD2
v_gene: TRBV2
j_gene: TRBJ2-7
abundance: NA

CDR3aa: CASSLGGRRTDTQYF
CDR3nt: TGTGCCAGCAGTTTAGGCGGGAGGCGCACAGATACGCAGTATTTT
d_gene: TRBD2
v_gene: TRBV27
j_gene: TRBJ2-3
abundance: NA

CDR3aa: CSAPWPTEAFF
CDR3nt: TGCAGTGCCCCGTGGCCCACTGAAGCTTTCTTT
d_gene: NA
v_gene: TRBV20-1
j_gene: TRBJ1-1
abundance: NA

CDR3aa: CASSPRQGNTGELFF
CDR3nt: TGTGCCAGCTCACCAAGGCAGGGAAACACCGGGGAGCTGTTTTTT
d_gene: NA
v_gene: TRBV18
j_gene: TRBJ2-2
abundance: NA

CDR3aa: CASTTSGADTQYF
CDR3nt: TGTGCCAGTACAACTAGCGGGGCAGATACGCAGTATTTT
d_gene: TRBD2
v_gene: TRBV19
j_gene: TRBJ2-3
abundance: NA

CDR3aa: CASSLALDNEQFF
CDR3nt: TGTGCCAGCAGCTTAGCCTTAGACAATGAGCAGTTCTTC
d_gene: NA
v_gene: TRBV11-2
j_gene: TRBJ2-1
abundance: NA

CDR3aa: CASSYVLAGNTIYF
CDR3nt: TGTGCCAGCAGTTACGTTTTGGCTGGAAACACCATATATTTT
d_gene: NA
v_gene: TRBV6-5
j_gene: TRBJ1-3
abundance: once

CDR3aa: CASSIGGGAFF
CDR3nt: TGCGCCAGCAGTATCGGAGGAGGGGCTTTCTTT
d_gene: NA
v_gene: TRBV5-1
j_gene: TRBJ1-1
abundance: NA

CDR3aa: CASSLAGANREKLFF
CDR3nt: TGTGCCAGCTCGTTGGCCGGGGCCAATCGGGAAAAACTGTTTTTT
d_gene: NA
v_gene: TRBV25-1
j_gene: TRBJ1-4
abundance: NA

CDR3aa: CAWSSDIAYEQYF
CDR3nt: TGTGCCTGGAGCAGTGACATAGCCTACGAGCAGTACTTC
d_gene: NA
v_gene: TRBV30
j_gene: TRBJ2-7
abundance: NA

CDR3aa: CASSLGDTF
CDR3nt: TGTGCCAGCAGCTTAGGGGACACCTTC
d_gene: NA
v_gene: TRBV7-2
j_gene: TRBJ1-2
abundance: once

CDR3aa: CASSGDRGLGYTF
CDR3nt: TGTGCCAGCAGCGGCGACAGGGGGCTTGGCTACACCTTC
d_gene: TRBD1
v_gene: TRBV5-4
j_gene: TRBJ1-2
abundance: NA